The TCR beta chain described here comes from a study of blood T cell repertoires in COVID-19. On the study more broadly: Material from acute and convalescent COVID-19 was sourced from the United States, Italy and Spain. PBMCs, B-cell-depleted T cells, or T cells provided the cDNA or gDNA that made up the material.

The V segment lost 3 bases and the J segment 5 bases; nucleotides outside the gene matches: 4. The CDR3 length is 15 residues. CDR1 and CDR2 from the germline V gene are SNHLY and FYNNEI. Original processing notes: How many nucleated cells were present was estimated from reference gene primer amplification. Clones were sequenced by immunoSEQ multiplex PCR, and TCRdb holds only the in-frame ones, with some missing. V and J calls and clone size are copied from that table; D and trimming were computed from the DNA. The table lists over 150,000 clones, around 82% of them singletons, with about 14% in the top ten.

Material for sequencing was peripheral blood. The receptor was isolated from a man between 18 and 35 years old with active or convalescent COVID-19. The chain employs TRBV2 and TRBJ2-1, with TRBD2 identical over 10 bases. CDR3 DNA: TGTGCCAGCAGTGATACTAGCGGGGTCCACAATGAGCAGTTCTTC. Its translation is CASSDTSGVHNEQFF.